This TCR beta chain comes out of a study of blood T cell repertoires in COVID-19. V was trimmed by 0 bases and J by 8 bases, leaving 7 bases between them. In germline, CDR1 is LGHNA, CDR2 YSLEER. This CDR3 has 12 residues. The assay was immunoSEQ multiplex PCR, and TCRdb's table has in-frame clones only and misses some. The table has more than 200,000 clones, around 87% seen once; the top ten hold roughly 5%. This rearrangement joins TRBV4-3 to TRBJ1-2; D ambiguous. The TCR was taken from a woman aged 55-69 years with COVID-19, enrolled during active disease. The source material was peripheral blood. The CDR3: CASSQDRRGYTF. CDR3 coding DNA: TGCGCCAGCAGCCAAGATCGGAGAGGCTACACCTTC.